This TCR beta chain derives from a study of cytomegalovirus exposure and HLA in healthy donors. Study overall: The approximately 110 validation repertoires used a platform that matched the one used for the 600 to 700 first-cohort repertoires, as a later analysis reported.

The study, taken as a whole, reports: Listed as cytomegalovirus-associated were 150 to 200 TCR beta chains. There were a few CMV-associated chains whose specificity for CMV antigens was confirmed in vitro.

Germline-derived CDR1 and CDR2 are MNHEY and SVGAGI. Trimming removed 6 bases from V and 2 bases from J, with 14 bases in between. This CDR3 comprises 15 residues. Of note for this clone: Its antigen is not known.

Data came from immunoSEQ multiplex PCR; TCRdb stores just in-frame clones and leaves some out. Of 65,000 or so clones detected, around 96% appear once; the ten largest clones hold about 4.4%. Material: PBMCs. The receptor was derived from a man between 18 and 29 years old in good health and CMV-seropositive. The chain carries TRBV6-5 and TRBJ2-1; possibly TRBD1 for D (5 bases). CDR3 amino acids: CASRPTVAPYNEQFF. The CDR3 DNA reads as TGTGCCAGCAGACCGACAGTTGCCCCCTACAATGAGCAGTTCTTC.